This TCR beta chain is drawn from a study of blood T cell repertoires in COVID-19. TCRdb's copy holds only in-frame clones and misses some; the assay was immunoSEQ multiplex PCR. The table records 40,000 to 55,000 clones, 90% to 95% of them present only once. There are 12 residues in the CDR3. With 9 bases removed from V and 7 bases from J, the gap between germline ends came to 11 bases. Looked up from germline, CDR1 is KGHDR and CDR2 is SFDVKD. The sample comprised peripheral blood. This receptor was taken from a woman aged 80 or older with acute or convalescent COVID-19. The rearrangement uses TRBV24-1 and TRBJ2-2; D is unresolved. CDR3 sequence reads: CATRRGNGELFF. The CDR3 DNA sequence: TGTGCCACCCGAAGAGGCAACGGGGAGCTGTTTTTT.